This T cell receptor (beta chain) was found in a study of blood T cell repertoires in COVID-19. Study information: Spain, Italy and the United States supplied samples that represented acute and convalescent COVID-19. From T cells, B-cell-depleted T cells, or PBMCs came the material, which was cDNA or gDNA.

In the source study's methods: Estimation of nucleated cell counts relied on the amplification of reference gene primers. The assay was immunoSEQ multiplex PCR, and TCRdb's table has in-frame clones only and misses some. V and J calls and clone size are as listed in that table; D and trimming were resolved from the DNA. The data hold over 150,000 clones, with 76% observed a single time. The specimen was peripheral blood. This TCR was recovered from a woman of 80 years or more with acute or convalescent COVID-19.

DNA of the CDR3: TGCGCCAGCAGCCCCAGACTAGCGGGGGGGCCTGGCGGGGAGCTGTTTTTT. It yields the protein CASSPRLAGGPGGELFF. The V gene is TRBV5-1, the J gene TRBJ2-2; 14 bases fit TRBD2. The CDR3 contains 17 residues. The junction had 9 bases not matched to a gene; V was cut back by 4 bases and J by 7 bases. Looked up from germline, CDR1 is SGHRS and CDR2 is YFSETQ.